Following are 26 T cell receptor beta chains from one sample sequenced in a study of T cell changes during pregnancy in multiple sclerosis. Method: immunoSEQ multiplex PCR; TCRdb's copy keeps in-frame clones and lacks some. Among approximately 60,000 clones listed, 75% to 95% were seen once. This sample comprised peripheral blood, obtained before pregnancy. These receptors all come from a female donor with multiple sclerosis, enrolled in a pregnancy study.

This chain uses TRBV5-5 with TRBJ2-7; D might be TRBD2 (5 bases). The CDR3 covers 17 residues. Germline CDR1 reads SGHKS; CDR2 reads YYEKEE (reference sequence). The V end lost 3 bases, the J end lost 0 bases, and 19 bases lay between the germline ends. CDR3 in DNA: TGTGCCAGCAGCTCCGCCGGGGTTAGGTTCGACTCCTACGAGCAGTACTTC. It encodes CASSSAGVRFDSYEQYF.

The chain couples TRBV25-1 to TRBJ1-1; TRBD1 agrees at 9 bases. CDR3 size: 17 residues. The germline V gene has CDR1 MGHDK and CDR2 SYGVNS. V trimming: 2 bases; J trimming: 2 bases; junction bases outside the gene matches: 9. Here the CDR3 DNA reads TGTGCCAGCAGTGAACCTGGGACAGGGACCGGCAACACTGAAGCTTTCTTT. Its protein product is CASSEPGTGTGNTEAFF. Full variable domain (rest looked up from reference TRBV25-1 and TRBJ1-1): EADIYQTPRYLVIGTGKKITLECSQTMGHDKMYWYQQDPGMELHLIHYSYGVNSTEKGDLSSESTVSRIRTEHFPLTLESARPSHTSQYLCASSEPGTGTGNTEAFFGQGTRLTVV.

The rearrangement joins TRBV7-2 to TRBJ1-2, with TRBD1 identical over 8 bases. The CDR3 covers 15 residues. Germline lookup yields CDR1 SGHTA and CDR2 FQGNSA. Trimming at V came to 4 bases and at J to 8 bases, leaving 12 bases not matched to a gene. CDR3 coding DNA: TGTGCCAGCAGCTCCCTACTCCAGGGGGCCCGGGGCTACACCTTC. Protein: CASSSLLQGARGYTF.

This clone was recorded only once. CDR3 residues: CSVASGFGEQYF. CDR3 DNA sequence: TGCAGCGTTGCCTCAGGGTTCGGCGAGCAGTACTTC. The rearrangement links TRBV29-1 to TRBJ2-7; TRBD1 is a possible D gene (5 bases). Trimming removed 4 bases at V and 6 bases at J, with 13 bases between. CDR3 length: 12 amino acids. The germline gives CDR1 SQVTM, CDR2 ANQGSEA.

The CDR3 spells CASNDRVPGETQYF. The CDR3 bases are TGTGCCAGCAACGATCGGGTTCCCGGAGAGACCCAGTACTTC. The V call is TRBV7-9, the J call TRBJ2-5; no firm D call. V was clipped by 7 bases and J by 4 bases, with 16 bases between them. Germline CDR1 SEHNR, CDR2 FQNEAQ (reference sequence). This CDR3 region has 14 residues.

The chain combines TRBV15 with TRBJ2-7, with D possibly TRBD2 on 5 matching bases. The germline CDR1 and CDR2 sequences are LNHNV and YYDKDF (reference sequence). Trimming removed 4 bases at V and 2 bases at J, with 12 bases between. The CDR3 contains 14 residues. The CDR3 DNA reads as TGTGCCACCAGCAAAAGGACTGACGCCTACGAGCAGTACTTC. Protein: CATSKRTDAYEQYF.

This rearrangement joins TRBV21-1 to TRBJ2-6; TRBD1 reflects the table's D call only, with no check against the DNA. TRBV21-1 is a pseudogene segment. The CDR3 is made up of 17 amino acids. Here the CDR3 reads CASSTTVRCSGANVLTF. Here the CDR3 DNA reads TGTGCCAGCAGTACGACAGTCCGATGCTCTGGGGCCAACGTCCTGACTTTC.

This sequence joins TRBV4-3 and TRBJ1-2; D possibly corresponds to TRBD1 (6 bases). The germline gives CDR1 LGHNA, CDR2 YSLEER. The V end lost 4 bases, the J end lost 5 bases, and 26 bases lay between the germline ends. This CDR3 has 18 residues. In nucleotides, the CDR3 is TGCGCCAGCAGCCGACTAAACCTGGGAGCACAGGGATTATATGGCTACACCTTC. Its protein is CASSRLNLGAQGLYGYTF.

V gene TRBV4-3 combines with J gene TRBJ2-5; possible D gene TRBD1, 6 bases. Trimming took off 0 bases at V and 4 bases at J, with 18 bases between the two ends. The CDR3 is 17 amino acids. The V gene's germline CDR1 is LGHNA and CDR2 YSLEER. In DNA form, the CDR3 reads TGCGCCAGCAGCCAAGAGCCCACAGGGTATGGCGGAGAGACCCAGTACTTC. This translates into CASSQEPTGYGGETQYF.

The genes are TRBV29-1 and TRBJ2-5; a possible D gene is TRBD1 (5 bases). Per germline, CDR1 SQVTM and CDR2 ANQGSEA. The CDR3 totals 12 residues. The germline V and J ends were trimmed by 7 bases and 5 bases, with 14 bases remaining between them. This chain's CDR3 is CSACPGFETQYF. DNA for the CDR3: TGCAGCGCTTGCCCAGGGTTCGAGACCCAGTACTTC. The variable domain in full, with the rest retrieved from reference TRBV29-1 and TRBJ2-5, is SAVISQKPSRDICQRGTSLTIQCQVDSQVTMMFWYRQQPGQSLTLIATANQGSEATYESGFVIDKFPISRPNLTFSTLTVSNMSPEDSSIYLCSACPGFETQYFGPGTRLLVL.

CDR3: CASSVELAGPFTDTQYF. In nucleotides, the CDR3 is TGTGCCAGCAGCGTAGAACTAGCGGGGCCTTTCACAGATACGCAGTATTTT. The chain uses TRBV9 and TRBJ2-3; 10 nucleotides align to TRBD2. CDR1 and CDR2 from the germline V gene are SGDLS and YYNGEE. J lost 2 bases, V lost 0 bases, and 6 bases had no gene match. The CDR3 consists of 17 residues. The full variable domain, rest sourced from reference TRBV9 and TRBJ2-3, is DSGVTQTPKHLITATGQRVTLRCSPRSGDLSVYWYQQSLDQGLQFLIQYYNGEERAKGNILERFSAQQFPDLHSELNLSSLELGDSALYFCASSVELAGPFTDTQYFGPGTRLTVL.

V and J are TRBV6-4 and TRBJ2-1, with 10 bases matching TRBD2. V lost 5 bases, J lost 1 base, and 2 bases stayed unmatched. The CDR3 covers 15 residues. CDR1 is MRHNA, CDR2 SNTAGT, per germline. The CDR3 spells CASSLSGGSYNEQFF. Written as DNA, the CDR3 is TGTGCCAGCAGTCTTAGCGGGGGGTCCTACAATGAGCAGTTCTTC.

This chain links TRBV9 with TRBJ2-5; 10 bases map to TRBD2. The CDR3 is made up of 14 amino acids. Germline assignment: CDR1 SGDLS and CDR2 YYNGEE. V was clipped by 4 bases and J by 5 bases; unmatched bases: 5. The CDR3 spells CASSPALAGETQYF. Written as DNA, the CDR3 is TGTGCCAGCAGCCCGGCACTAGCGGGGGAGACCCAGTACTTC.

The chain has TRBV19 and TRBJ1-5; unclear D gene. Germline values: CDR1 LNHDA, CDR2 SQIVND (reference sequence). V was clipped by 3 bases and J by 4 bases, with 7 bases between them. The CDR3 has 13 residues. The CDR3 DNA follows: TGTGCCAGTAGTATCATAGCGAATCAGCCCCAGCATTTT. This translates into CASSIIANQPQHF.

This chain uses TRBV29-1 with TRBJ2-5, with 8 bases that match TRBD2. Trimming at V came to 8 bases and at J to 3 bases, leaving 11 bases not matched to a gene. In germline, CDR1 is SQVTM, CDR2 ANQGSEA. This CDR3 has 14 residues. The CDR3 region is CSTTPPGGEETQYF. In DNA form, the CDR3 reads TGCAGCACGACCCCGCCGGGAGGGGAAGAGACCCAGTACTTC.

CDR3 sequence reads: CASSLVVDQPQHF. Here the CDR3 DNA reads TGTGCCAGCAGCTTAGTAGTTGATCAGCCCCAGCATTTT. The chain couples TRBV7-2 to TRBJ1-5; D not resolved. Trimming took off 1 base at V and 5 bases at J, with 6 bases between the two ends. This CDR3 region has 13 residues. CDR1 is SGHTA, CDR2 FQGNSA, per germline.

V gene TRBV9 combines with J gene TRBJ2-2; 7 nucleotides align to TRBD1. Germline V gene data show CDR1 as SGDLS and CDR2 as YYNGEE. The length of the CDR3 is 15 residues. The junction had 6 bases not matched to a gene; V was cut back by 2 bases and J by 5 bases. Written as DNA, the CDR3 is TGTGCCAGCAGCGTGACAGGGCCTTCAACCGGGGAGCTGTTTTTT. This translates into CASSVTGPSTGELFF.

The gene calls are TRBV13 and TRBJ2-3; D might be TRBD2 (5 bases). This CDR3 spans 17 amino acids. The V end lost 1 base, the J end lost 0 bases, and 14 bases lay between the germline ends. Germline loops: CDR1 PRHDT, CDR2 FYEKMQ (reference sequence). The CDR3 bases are TGTGCCAGCAGCTTAGTAACCGGCGGGTCAAGCACAGATACGCAGTATTTT. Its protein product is CASSLVTGGSSTDTQYF.

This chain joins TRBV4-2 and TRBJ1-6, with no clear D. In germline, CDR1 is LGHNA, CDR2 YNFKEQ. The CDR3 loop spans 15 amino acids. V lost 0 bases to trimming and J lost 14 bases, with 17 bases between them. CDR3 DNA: TGTGCCAGCAGCCAAGATCAGCGGGTCCCGAGCACCCTCCACTTT. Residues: CASSQDQRVPSTLHF.

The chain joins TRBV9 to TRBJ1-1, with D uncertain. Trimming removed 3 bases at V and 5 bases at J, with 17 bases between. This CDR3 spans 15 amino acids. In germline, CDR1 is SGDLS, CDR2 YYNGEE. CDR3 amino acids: CASSASGRSGTEAFF. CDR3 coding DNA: TGTGCCAGCAGCGCGTCCGGGAGAAGTGGGACTGAAGCTTTCTTT.

The chain's CDR3 is CASSSSPASRKETQYF. The CDR3 DNA sequence: TGTGCCAGCAGCTCCTCCCCAGCTAGTCGGAAAGAGACCCAGTACTTC. The rearrangement joins TRBV5-4 to TRBJ2-5, with no clear D. The V end was cut by 3 bases, the J end by 3 bases, with 18 bases between. The CDR3 runs 16 residues. Germline lookup yields CDR1 SGHNT and CDR2 YYREEE (reference sequence). The full variable domain, its missing parts supplied by reference TRBV5-4 and TRBJ2-5, is ETGVTQSPTHLIKTRGQQVTLRCSSQSGHNTVSWYQQALGQGPQFIFQYYREEENGRGNFPPRFSGLQFPNYSSELNVNALELDDSALYLCASSSSPASRKETQYFGPGTRLLVL.

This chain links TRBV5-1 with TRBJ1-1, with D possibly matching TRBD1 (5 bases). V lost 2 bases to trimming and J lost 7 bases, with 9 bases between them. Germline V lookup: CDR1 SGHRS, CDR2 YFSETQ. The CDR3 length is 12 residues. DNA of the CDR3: TGCGCCAGCAGCTTTTATCAGGGTGAAGCTTTCTTT. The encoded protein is CASSFYQGEAFF.

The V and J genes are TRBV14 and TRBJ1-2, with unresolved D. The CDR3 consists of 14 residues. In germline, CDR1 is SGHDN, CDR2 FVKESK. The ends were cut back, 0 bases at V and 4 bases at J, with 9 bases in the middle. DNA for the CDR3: TGTGCCAGCAGCCAAGAGGACTTAGGCTATGGCTACACCTTC. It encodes CASSQEDLGYGYTF.

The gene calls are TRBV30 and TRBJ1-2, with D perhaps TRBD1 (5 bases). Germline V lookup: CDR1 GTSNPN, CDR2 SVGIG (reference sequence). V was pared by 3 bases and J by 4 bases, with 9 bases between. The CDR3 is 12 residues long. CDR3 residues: CAWSRVGYGYTF. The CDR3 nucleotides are TGTGCCTGGAGCAGGGTCGGCTATGGCTACACCTTC.

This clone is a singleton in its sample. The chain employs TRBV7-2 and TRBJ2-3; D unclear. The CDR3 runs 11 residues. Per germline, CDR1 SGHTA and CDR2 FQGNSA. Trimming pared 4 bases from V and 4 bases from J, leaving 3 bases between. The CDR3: CASSSADTQYF. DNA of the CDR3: TGTGCCAGCAGCTCGGCAGATACGCAGTATTTT.

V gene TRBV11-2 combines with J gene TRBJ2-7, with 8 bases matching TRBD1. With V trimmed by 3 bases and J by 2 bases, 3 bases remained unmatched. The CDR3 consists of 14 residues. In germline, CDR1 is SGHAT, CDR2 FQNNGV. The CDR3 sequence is CASSLGTGPYEQYF. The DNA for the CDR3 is TGTGCCAGCAGCTTGGGGACAGGCCCCTACGAGCAGTACTTC.